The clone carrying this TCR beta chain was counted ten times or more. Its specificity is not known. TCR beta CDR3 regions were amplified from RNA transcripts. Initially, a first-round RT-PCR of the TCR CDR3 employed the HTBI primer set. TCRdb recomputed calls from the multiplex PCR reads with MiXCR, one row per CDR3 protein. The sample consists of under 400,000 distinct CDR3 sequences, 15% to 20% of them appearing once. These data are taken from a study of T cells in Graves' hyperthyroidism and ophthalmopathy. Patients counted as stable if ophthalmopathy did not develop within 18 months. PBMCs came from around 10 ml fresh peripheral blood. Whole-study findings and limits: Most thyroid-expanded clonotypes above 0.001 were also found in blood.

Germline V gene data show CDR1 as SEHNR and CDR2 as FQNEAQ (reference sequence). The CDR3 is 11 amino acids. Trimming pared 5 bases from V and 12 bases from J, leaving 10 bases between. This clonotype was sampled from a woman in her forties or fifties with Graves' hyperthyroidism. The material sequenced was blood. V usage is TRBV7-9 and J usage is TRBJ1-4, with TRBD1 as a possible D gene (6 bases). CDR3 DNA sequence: TGTGCCAGCAGCAACAACAGGGAACTGTTTTTT. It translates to CASSNNRELFF.